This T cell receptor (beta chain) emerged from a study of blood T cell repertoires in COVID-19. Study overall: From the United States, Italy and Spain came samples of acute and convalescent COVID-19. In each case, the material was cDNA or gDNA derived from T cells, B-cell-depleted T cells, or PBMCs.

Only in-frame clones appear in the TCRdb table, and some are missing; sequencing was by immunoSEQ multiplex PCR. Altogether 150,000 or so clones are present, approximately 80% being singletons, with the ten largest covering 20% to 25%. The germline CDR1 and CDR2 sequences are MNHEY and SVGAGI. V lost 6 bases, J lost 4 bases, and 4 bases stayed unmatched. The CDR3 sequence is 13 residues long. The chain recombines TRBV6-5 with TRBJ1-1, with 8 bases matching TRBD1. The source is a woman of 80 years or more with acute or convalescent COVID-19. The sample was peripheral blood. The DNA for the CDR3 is TGTGCCAGCAGAGCTACAGGGGGCACTGAAGCTTTCTTT. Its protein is CASRATGGTEAFF.